The 24 T cell receptor beta chains below all came from one sample that was sequenced in a study of T cell responses to AZD1222 COVID-19 vaccine. Libraries were prepared by immunoSEQ multiplex PCR; TCRdb keeps only in-frame clonotypes and omits some of them. The sample lists about 120,000 clones; about 90% were seen once. Sequencing used peripheral blood, obtained on day 0 of AZD1222 vaccination. These receptors originate from an adult in good health.

This chain joins TRBV10-1 and TRBJ1-5; D remains ambiguous. This CDR3 is built from 14 residues. The germline V gene encodes CDR1 WNHNN and CDR2 SYGVQD (reference sequence). The CDR3 region is CLNIIGVENQPQHF. Here the CDR3 DNA reads TGCCTAAACATCATCGGGGTTGAAAATCAGCCCCAGCATTTT.

The genes are TRBV7-3 and TRBJ1-1; TRBD1 might be the D (6 bases). The CDR3 covers 15 residues. V lost 5 bases to trimming and J lost 5 bases, with 18 bases between them. Germline V lookup: CDR1 SGHTA, CDR2 FQGTGA. CDR3 protein: CASSPQQGSRTEAFF. DNA of the CDR3: TGTGCCAGCAGCCCTCAACAGGGTTCGAGGACTGAAGCTTTCTTT.

The CDR3 spells CASSPQGGWTGELFF. CDR3 DNA sequence: TGTGCCAGCAGCCCCCAAGGGGGCTGGACCGGGGAGCTGTTTTTT. J is TRBJ2-2 and V is TRBV3-1 (or the pseudogene TRBV3-2); 7 bases fit TRBD1. V shed 4 bases, J shed 5 bases, and the junction held 7 bases outside the gene matches. CDR1 LGHDT and CDR2 YNNKEL come from the germline V gene (reference sequence). CDR3 length: 15 residues.

The chain is built from TRBV18 and TRBJ2-5, with 8 bases aligning to TRBD1. CDR3 length: 15 residues. Germline V CDR1 and CDR2: KGHSH, LQKENI. The junction had 6 bases not matched to a gene; V was cut back by 2 bases and J by 4 bases. The CDR3 DNA is TGTGCCAGCTCACCAAAGCAGGGGGCTCGAGAGACCCAGTACTTC. Amino acids: CASSPKQGARETQYF.

There are a few counts of this clone. The V and J genes are TRBV11-2 and TRBJ1-1; no reliable D call. Per germline, CDR1 SGHAT and CDR2 FQNNGV. V was pared by 2 bases and J by 4 bases, with 8 bases between. The CDR3 has 13 amino acids. The CDR3 coding sequence is TGTGCCAGCAGCTTAAAAGTAGGCACTGAAGCTTTCTTT. Translated, it gives CASSLKVGTEAFF.

This chain uses TRBV9 with TRBJ2-3; possibly TRBD2 for D (5 bases). V was clipped by 0 bases and J by 3 bases, with 14 bases between them. Germline-derived CDR1 and CDR2 are SGDLS and YYNGEE. The CDR3 extends over 16 amino acids. The CDR3 DNA follows: TGTGCCAGCAGCGTAGCCCGAGGGCTTCAAACAGATACGCAGTATTTT. Protein sequence: CASSVARGLQTDTQYF.

This chain joins TRBV10-2 and TRBJ1-3; TRBD1 agrees at 7 bases. Germline CDR1 and CDR2: WSHSY and SAAADI. Losses at the gene ends were 0 bases for V and 2 bases for J; bases not matched to a gene: 1. There are 15 residues in the CDR3. This CDR3 reads CASSESGGPGNTIYF. The CDR3 DNA follows: TGCGCCAGCAGTGAGTCAGGGGGCCCTGGAAACACCATATATTTT.

The DNA for the CDR3 is TGTGCCAGCAGGACCGGAGCCCACACTGAAGCTTTCTTT. This sequence encodes CASRTGAHTEAFF. This chain connects TRBV27 to TRBJ1-1; no clear D gene. Germline-derived CDR1 and CDR2 are MNHEY and SMNVEV (reference sequence). The CDR3 has 13 amino acids. V was shortened by 6 bases and J by 3 bases, with 11 bases between the two germline ends.

The chain links TRBV27 to TRBJ2-3; TRBD1 is a possible D gene (6 bases). The V end was cut by 4 bases, the J end by 11 bases, with 13 bases between. Germline CDR1 is MNHEY and CDR2 is SMNVEV (reference sequence). This CDR3 is 12 amino acids long. CDR3: CASSSRGLVQYF. For the CDR3, the DNA is TGTGCCAGCAGTTCGAGGGGGTTGGTGCAGTATTTT.

The chain employs TRBV27 and TRBJ2-3, with 9 bases aligning to TRBD1. CDR1 is MNHEY and CDR2 is SMNVEV in the germline V gene (reference sequence). The J segment lost 3 bases and the V segment lost 5 bases, leaving 3 bases of the junction unmatched. CDR3 size: 14 residues. In DNA form, the CDR3 reads TGTGCCAGCAGTCGGGACAGGGTAACAGATACGCAGTATTTT. Its protein is CASSRDRVTDTQYF.

The V and J genes are TRBV11-3 and TRBJ2-1; TRBD2 matches at 7 bases. J lost 7 bases, V lost 2 bases, and 8 bases had no gene match. Germline CDR1 and CDR2: SGHNT and YENEEA. The CDR3 is 15 amino acids. CDR3 amino acids: CASSLRGRAHNEQFF. The DNA for the CDR3 is TGTGCCAGCAGCTTACGGGGGAGGGCCCATAATGAGCAGTTCTTC. Full variable domain (outside the CDR3, taken from reference TRBV11-3 and TRBJ2-1): EAGVVQSPRYKIIEKKQPVAFWCNPISGHNTLYWYLQNLGQGPELLIRYENEEAVDDSQLPKDRFSAERLKGVDSTLKIQPAELGDSAVYLCASSLRGRAHNEQFFGPGTRLTVL.

This chain joins TRBV24-1 and TRBJ1-2; 8 bases fit TRBD1. Germline V gene sequence: CDR1 KGHDR, CDR2 SFDVKD. V lost 3 bases and J lost 5; bases outside the gene matches: 1. This CDR3 has 13 residues. The CDR3 bases are TGTGCCACCAGTGATAGGACAGGGTATGGCTACACCTTC. Protein product: CATSDRTGYGYTF.

The CDR3 reads CASSLRLGDQPQHF. Written as DNA, the CDR3 is TGTGCCAGCAGTTTGCGGCTCGGGGATCAGCCCCAGCATTTT. V usage is TRBV28 and J usage is TRBJ1-5; D gene ambiguous. V shed 3 bases and J shed 5 bases, with 11 bases lying between them. The CDR3 totals 14 residues. CDR1 and CDR2 (germline): MDHEN, SYDVKM.

This chain joins TRBV6-6 and TRBJ1-2; D possibly corresponds to TRBD1 (6 bases). The germline CDR1 and CDR2 sequences are MNHNY and SVGAGI (reference sequence). The V and J ends lost 6 bases and 4 bases respectively, with 18 bases between them. This CDR3 comprises 15 residues. For the CDR3, the DNA is TGTGCCAGCAGCCCACAGGGTTCGGGGATCTATGGCTACACCTTC. Translated, it gives CASSPQGSGIYGYTF.

This clone was detected once. V usage is TRBV18 and J usage is TRBJ2-7; D gene unclear. Germline V gives CDR1 KGHSH, CDR2 LQKENI. The CDR3 length is 13 residues. Trimming removed 3 bases from V and 1 base from J, with 7 bases in between. DNA of the CDR3: TGTGCCAGCTCACCTGAACCATCCTACGAGCAGTACTTC. Its translation is CASSPEPSYEQYF.

Ten or more counts support this clone. The CDR3 DNA reads as TGTGCCAGCAGCTCCCAAGGGACTAGCGCCGAGCAGTACTTC. It is translated as CASSSQGTSAEQYF. This chain uses TRBV7-2 with TRBJ2-7, with 10 bases matching TRBD2. V shed 4 bases, J shed 6 bases, and the junction held 6 bases outside the gene matches. Germline CDR1 SGHTA, CDR2 FQGNSA. CDR3 size: 14 residues.

The CDR3 sequence is CASSPPGLSGNTIYF. Written as DNA, the CDR3 is TGTGCCAGCTCACCACCCGGCCTCTCTGGAAACACCATATATTTT. The chain is built from TRBV18 and TRBJ1-3; no clear D. V was cut by 0 bases and J by 0 bases, with 6 bases left in between. The CDR3 spans 15 residues. Germline CDR1 reads KGHSH; CDR2 reads LQKENI. The full variable domain, its missing parts supplied by reference TRBV18 and TRBJ1-3, is NAGVMQNPRHLVRRRGQEARLRCSPMKGHSHVYWYRQLPEEGLKFMVYLQKENIIDESGMPKERFSAEFPKEGPSILRIQQVVRGDSAAYFCASSPPGLSGNTIYFGEGSWLTVV.

The rearrangement joins TRBV18 to TRBJ2-2; no clear D gene. The CDR3 has 16 residues. The germline V and J ends were trimmed by 1 base and 0 bases, with 9 bases remaining between them. Germline V gene lookup returns CDR1 KGHSH and CDR2 LQKENI. This CDR3 is CASSPQRPSNTGELFF. The DNA of the CDR3 is TGTGCCAGCTCACCACAACGGCCCTCGAACACCGGGGAGCTGTTTTTT.

The V gene is TRBV5-4, the J gene TRBJ1-5, with 8 bases that match TRBD1. The CDR3 covers 14 residues. Germline V gene lookup returns CDR1 SGHNT and CDR2 YYREEE (reference sequence). V lost 3 bases, J lost 4 bases, and 3 bases stayed unmatched. The CDR3: CASSYQGANQPQHF. The CDR3 nucleotides are TGTGCCAGCAGCTATCAGGGGGCGAATCAGCCCCAGCATTTT.

V is TRBV4-1 and J is TRBJ2-5, with D possibly TRBD2 on 5 matching bases. The germline gives CDR1 MGHRA, CDR2 YSYEKL. This CDR3 comprises 16 residues. Trimming shortened V by 4 bases and J by 2 bases, and 17 bases separated the two germline ends. CDR3 protein: CASSPDLWGDQETQYF. The CDR3 DNA reads TGCGCCAGCAGCCCCGATCTATGGGGAGATCAAGAGACCCAGTACTTC.

The chain is built from TRBV19 and TRBJ1-2, with TRBD1 matching 7 bases. V lost 7 bases and J lost 8; bases outside the gene matches: 13. Germline values: CDR1 LNHDA, CDR2 SQIVND (reference sequence). This CDR3 has 14 amino acids. The CDR3 loop reads CASKGDSFFGGYTF. In DNA, the CDR3 is TGTGCCAGTAAAGGGGACAGCTTCTTTGGAGGCTACACCTTC.

This clone was observed a few times. V is TRBV5-1 and J is TRBJ2-7; D remains ambiguous. With 0 bases removed from V and 7 bases from J, the gap between germline ends came to 14 bases. The CDR3 is 14 residues long. Germline lookup yields CDR1 SGHRS and CDR2 YFSETQ. CDR3: CASSLGHPTLEQYF. In nucleotides, the CDR3 is TGCGCCAGCAGCTTGGGACACCCAACTTTAGAGCAGTACTTC.

The genes are TRBV5-1 and TRBJ1-1, with 8 nucleotides matching TRBD1. The CDR3 consists of 14 residues. Trimming removed 3 bases from V and 1 base from J; junction bases left unmatched: 2. Germline V gene sequence: CDR1 SGHRS, CDR2 YFSETQ. This CDR3 is CASSSQGGNTEAFF. Here the CDR3 DNA reads TGCGCCAGCAGCTCACAGGGGGGGAACACTGAAGCTTTCTTT.

The chain combines TRBV5-1 with TRBJ2-7, with 14 bases aligning to TRBD2. The CDR3 loop spans 16 amino acids. Germline CDR1 reads SGHRS; CDR2 reads YFSETQ. The trim removed 0 bases at V and 6 bases at J, leaving 5 bases unmatched. CDR3 region: CASSLAGTSGSPEQYF. CDR3 nucleotide sequence: TGCGCCAGCAGCTTGGCCGGGACTAGCGGGAGCCCCGAGCAGTACTTC.